This TCR beta chain was identified in a study of CD8+CD57+ T cells in acquired aplastic anemia. For the study at large: Mean yield of DNA from sorted CD4+ and CD8+ cells was roughly 3.1 ug.

An expansion of CD8+CD57+ cells by flow cytometry had been shown in patients chosen for sequencing. Acquired aplastic anemia of severe grade affected all patients. Unmatched junction bases numbered 3, after V lost 0 bases and J lost 3 bases. The CDR3 is made up of 16 amino acids. Germline-derived CDR1 and CDR2 are MNHNS and SASEGT. This clonotype was counted a few times. Genomic DNA constituted the template upon which TCR beta VDJ and CDR3 profiling was performed. TCRdb called the reads again in MiXCR, with one record for every CDR3 protein. The sample has hundreds of thousands of distinct CDR3 sequences; roughly a third are singletons.

Sequencing used sorted CD4+, CD8+, or CD8+CD57+ T cells (not recorded which) from PBMCs. The clonotype was recovered from a human donor with aplastic anemia. The V and J genes are TRBV6-1 and TRBJ1-2; 11 nucleotides match TRBD1. In nucleotides, the CDR3 is TGTGCCAGCAGTGAAGCGCTGGGACAGGGGGACTATGGCTACACCTTC. Its translation is CASSEALGQGDYGYTF.